This TCR beta chain comes out of a study of cytomegalovirus exposure and HLA in healthy donors (dated by TCRdb to 2017 to 2019). As for the study more broadly: An earlier analysis of some 600 of the donors reported about 260 Gb of sequence data and some 110 million unique TCR beta sequences obtained from about 180 million T cells. An early release that covered some 640 HLA-typed donors contained 250 to 350 gigabases of sequencing data and tens of millions of unique TCR sequences. The genetic ancestry cluster associated with self-reported Caucasian donors included approximately 85% of the 398 genotyped donors. The study aimed to test whether cataloging public T cell receptors could reveal signatures of past pathogen exposure. Using immunosequencing, the study profiled T cell repertoires from fewer than 850 subjects and related those repertoires to cytomegalovirus serostatus. A separate validation cohort of more than 100 different subjects was used in addition to the approximately 610-subject first cohort. The study combined high-throughput TCR immunosequencing, statistical association of individual TCRs with disease status, and machine learning to predict cytomegalovirus infection status. A later analysis re-examined previously published TCR beta repertoires from more than 650 donors and added high-resolution HLA genotyping to investigate patterns of TCR occurrence. In the later analysis, no new phenotypic data were used to find candidate immune exposures; instead, reliance was placed on TCR beta sequences and their occurrence across donors. An earlier analysis of 500 to 750 of the donors applied high-throughput TCR beta sequencing to assess whether each TCR beta V gene segment acted as functional or pseudogenic. Donor age, sex, ethnicity and CMV serostatus were compiled alongside the repertoire data. A later genetic analysis took genome-wide SNP genotypes for 398 of the 666 donors and used that subset as a discovery cohort. Every repertoire in the discovery cohort had been generated on one and the same sequencing platform. Class I and class II HLA loci were covered by the typing at four-digit resolution. Typing coverage varied by locus: about 620-630 donors for A, B, C, DRB1 and DQB1; more than 500 for DQA1; about 600 for DPA1; fewer than 480 for DPB1. Four to six DR-DQ haplotypes were handled as single units for association and clustering because linkage in the cohort was strong. Among about 390 genotyped donors of the cohort, an average of roughly 240,000 unique TCR beta nucleotide sequences were sequenced per donor, roughly 18% of them non-productive. Overall results and qualifications from the work: Because the 87-base-pair reads could not distinguish some IMGT-functional V segments, including TRBV6-2 and TRBV6-3, those segments were excluded. In the study, around 160 TCR beta chains were listed as associated with cytomegalovirus. HLA typing was unavailable for some donors at each locus, so association tests used only the typed subset. A later analysis associated 15,000 to 20,000 TCR beta sequences with specific HLA alleles at a false discovery rate of 0.05. Because counts were too low, 15 to 20 rarely observed V segments, including chromosome 9 orphons, were excluded from the earlier analysis of 587 of the donors. A later analysis found that HLA-associated TCR beta chains were more clonally expanded and had lower generation probabilities than equally common non-associated chains. For the cohort, immune exposure information was limited to CMV serostatus. This cohort had only TCR beta chains sequenced, and the lack of alpha or paired-chain data limited which features could be detected. According to a later genetic analysis, donors in an Asian-associated ancestry cluster had fewer N-insertions in productive TCRs than the approximately 670-donor mean. In vitro tests confirmed that a few of the cytomegalovirus-associated TCR beta chains recognize cytomegalovirus antigens. The presence/absence analyses assumed that sequencing depth was roughly uniform across donors, and that assumption may not be true. The authors suggested that the approach could potentially be generalized to other disease states and immunological phenotypes. A later analysis reported that several top co-occurrence clusters appeared linked to parvovirus B19, influenza, CMV and Epstein-Barr virus. In a later analysis, most CMV-associated TCR beta chains were found to appear HLA-restricted, with HLA associations seemingly driven largely by CMV exposure. Correlated functional status among segregating V segments might be attributable to linkage disequilibrium, but an unknown experimental factor could not be ruled out. A later analysis found that TCR association rates varied across HLA loci, with DRB1 alleles showing the most associated TCRs and HLA-C alleles the fewest. The classifier was reported to diagnose cytomegalovirus status with high specificity and sensitivity in both the original and validation cohorts. In an earlier analysis of under 600 of the donors, most TCR beta V segments were observed in productive rearrangements about 87% or about 30% of the time, broadly matching IMGT annotations. Assigning TCR associations to individual alleles was difficult when HLA alleles, especially DR and DQ, strongly co-occurred. Most TCR sequences were observed very rarely across donors, whereas some public TCRs were present in many individuals. A further reported finding was that TCR beta sequences accurately predicted the HLA-A and HLA-B alleles for most subjects in the first cohort. A later genetic analysis associated a missense DCLRE1C variant with V-gene and J-gene trimming of TCR beta chains, and an independent cohort replicated the association. A group of highly shared sequence variants was considered likely to be a technical artifact of the sequencing pipeline.

The germline V gene encodes CDR1 MNHEY and CDR2 SVGAGI. The CDR3 contains 16 residues, cysteine and phenylalanine counted. Only the CDR3 part of the read is kept: 48 bases, read in frame from the first base. Deletion took 0 bases off V and 7 bases off J, with a span of 18 bases between the germline ends. For this clone: Its target antigen remains unknown. Base qualities are not at hand, and no much larger clone is one base apart.

The cohort was made up of 650 to 700 healthy bone marrow donors. All cohort members were sampled while nominally healthy, although unrecorded immune exposures were likely present. The donor was CMV seronegative and was included in the group of about 400 seronegative cohort members. A peripheral blood sample was collected from each donor, and TCR beta sequencing was performed on peripheral blood mononuclear cells. Genomic DNA extraction from the blood cell samples was performed with the Qiagen DNeasy Blood Extraction Kit. Receptor amplification or capture employed the immunoSEQ multiplex PCR assay. For the multiplex PCR, a mixture combining 60 forward primers for TCR Vbeta segments and 13 reverse primers for TCR Jbeta segments was used. The CDR3 region of rearranged TCR beta genes was amplified from genomic DNA by a multiplex PCR assay. Amplified TCR beta libraries were sequenced as 87-base-pair reads on the Illumina HiSeq System. The original pipeline was this. A later analysis tallied 75 million to 95 million unique TCR beta chains across the 666 repertoires, and roughly 11 million of those chains were shared by two or more donors. Raw reads were error-corrected and collapsed into unique sequences by a nearest-neighbor algorithm in which closely related sequences were merged to remove PCR and sequencing errors. To assign V, D and J gene segments, CDR3 sequences were aligned to IMGT reference sequences. For a sequence to be retained, a match of at least six nucleotides to both a V gene segment and a J gene segment was required. A rearrangement counted as productive if the CDR3 had no stop codons and remained in frame with V and J, and every other rearrangement counted as non-productive. CDR3 was defined by IMGT convention, running from the second conserved V-encoded cysteine to the conserved J-encoded phenylalanine. The earlier analysis of about 560 of the donors excluded any sequence lacking an unambiguous match to a single V gene segment. An earlier analysis of a few hundred of the donors called V segments functional above 56.7% productive rearrangements and segregating when the between-donor standard deviation exceeded 5%. A statistical classification framework was built to diagnose cytomegalovirus status from the catalog of TCR beta chain sequences. In a later analysis, TCR nucleotide sequences were compared against IMGT/GENE-DB human TR gene sequences so that V and J genes could be assigned. The TCRdist pipeline was used in a later analysis to assign CDR3 sequences and most-parsimonious VDJ recombination scenarios. In a later analysis, each TCR beta chain was defined by its CDR3 amino acid sequence together with its V-gene family, and reads without a unique V-gene family were excluded. As a way to deal with suspected cross-contamination and a sequencing artifact, a later analysis dropped hundreds of nucleotide sequences that were highly shared and had low generation probability. For each public chain, a later analysis derived a clonal expansion index from normalized ranks of inferred template counts within each repertoire. In a later analysis, generation probabilities were computed with a VDJ recombination model fitted to out-of-frame rearrangements, and the resulting probabilities were checked against IGoR. Hypergeometric tests were used in a later analysis to score TCR-TCR, TCR-HLA and TCR-CMV co-occurrence, with a repertoire-size bias correction applied to the TCR pairs. False discovery rates were estimated in a later analysis by permuting HLA or CMV assignments 20 times. In a later analysis, co-occurring TCRs were grouped with DBSCAN, and TCRdist sequence similarity was added when clustering was performed within HLA-allele-positive subsets. For co-occurrence clustering, repertoires with fewer than 30,000 or more than 120,000 public chains were excluded, along with about five repertoires with anomalous nucleotide sharing. Drawn from immuneACCESS, this table holds only the in-frame rearrangements with V and J called that TCRdb kept. Clones are partly lost; checked studies trace under half to an unresolved V gene and leave the rest unexplained. The V and J calls and clone size are taken from that table; D and trimming were inferred from the DNA. For this sample the table gives about 100,000 clones, of which over 75% were detected only once. 3.5% to 5% of the sample comes from the top ten.

Rearrangement joined TRBV6-5 to TRBJ2-5; the D region possibly corresponds to TRBD2 (6 bases align). The receptor was derived from a male donor in good health and CMV-seronegative. Sequencing was done on a sample of PBMCs. The nucleotides read TGTGCCAGCAGTTACTCGGCGCGGGTCGCGGGAATGACCCAGTACTTC. It translates to CASSYSARVAGMTQYF.